The clone carrying this T cell receptor (beta chain) has just one count. The repertoire was sequenced with immunoSEQ multiplex PCR; TCRdb's copy has only in-frame clones and lacks some. The sample includes about 98,000 clones, 90% to 95% seen only once; the top ten take roughly 2.3%. The junction had 3 bases not matched to a gene; V was cut back by 3 bases and J by 4 bases. The CDR3 is 15 amino acids. The germline V gene has CDR1 MNHEY and CDR2 SMNVEV (reference sequence). This specimen belongs to a study of T cell changes during pregnancy in multiple sclerosis. This sample comprised peripheral blood, obtained after pregnancy. The J gene is TRBJ2-1, the V gene TRBV27, with 10 bases aligning to TRBD1. This clonotype was sampled from a female donor in good health, enrolled as a control in a pregnancy study. Written as DNA, the CDR3 is TGTGCCAGCAGTTTTAGGGGACAGGGGTACAATGAGCAGTTCTTC. Its translation is CASSFRGQGYNEQFF.